This T cell receptor beta chain appears in the sequencing data of a study of blood T cell repertoires in COVID-19 (dated by TCRdb to the early 2020s). At the level of the whole study: Samples from collaborators originated in the United States, Italy and Spain and spanned both the acute and convalescent phases of COVID-19. The prospective study material was composed of cDNA or gDNA derived from T cells, B-cell-depleted T cells, or PBMCs. Subjects who had been exposed to COVID-19, were actively infected with it, or had recovered from it provided the deeply sampled blood TCRbeta repertoires that made up the dataset. The repertoires were made available in a free public database intended to serve as a resource for research on the immune response to SARS-CoV-2. The samples were drawn from the first 160 participants of the ongoing ImmuneRACE study and from 950 to 1,500 subjects provided by 6 global collaborators. Sample metadata almost always included a de-identified subject ID, COVID-19 status, age in years and sex. Where available, HLA class I and class II types were obtained from metadata supplied by the sample provider rather than from assay-based typing. Findings and caveats that apply to the study as a whole: How much clinical and demographic metadata was included differed by source and by participant, and the metadata was provided uncurated.

The germline V gene provides CDR1 SGHTA and CDR2 FQGNSA. At the junction V is shortened by 8 bases and J by 2 bases; bases outside the gene matches: 7. The CDR3 contains 15 residues, cysteine and phenylalanine counted. Only CDR3 DNA is held: 45 bases, read in frame from base 1. TCRbeta CDR3 regions were amplified from genomic DNA using the immunoSEQ Assay, a bias-controlled multiplex PCR. Regarding the original processing steps: The number of nucleated cells in each sample was estimated by amplification of reference gene primers within the assay. To quantify the absolute abundance of each unique TCRbeta CDR3 rearrangement, sequence reads were collapsed and filtered. For each sample, productive Simpson clonality was calculated by taking the square root of Simpson's diversity index across productive rearrangements. Drawn from immuneACCESS, this table holds only the in-frame rearrangements with V and J called that TCRdb kept. Clones are partly lost; checked studies trace under half to an unresolved V gene and leave the rest unexplained. Clonal size and the V and J genes are those of that table, whereas D and trimming came from the DNA. The sample table contains about 240,000 clones; only one count was recorded for approximately 80% of them. The ten biggest clones cover roughly 10% of the sample.

Whole blood was collected in K2EDTA tubes by collaborating institutions according to the institutions' own protocols. For TCRbeta analysis, collaborator samples were shipped as frozen whole blood, as isolated PBMCs, or as DNA extracted from either sample type. About this clone: There is no known antigen for this receptor. Base qualities are missing; no much larger clone stands one base away.

This sequence originates from a woman aged 80 or older with acute or convalescent COVID-19. The sequenced sample was peripheral blood. The chain employs TRBV7-2 and TRBJ2-1; the junction holds 9 bases that match TRBD1. The CDR3 loop reads CASRGDRATYNEQFF. The sequenced DNA: TGTGCCAGCCGCGGGGACAGGGCTACCTACAATGAGCAGTTCTTC.